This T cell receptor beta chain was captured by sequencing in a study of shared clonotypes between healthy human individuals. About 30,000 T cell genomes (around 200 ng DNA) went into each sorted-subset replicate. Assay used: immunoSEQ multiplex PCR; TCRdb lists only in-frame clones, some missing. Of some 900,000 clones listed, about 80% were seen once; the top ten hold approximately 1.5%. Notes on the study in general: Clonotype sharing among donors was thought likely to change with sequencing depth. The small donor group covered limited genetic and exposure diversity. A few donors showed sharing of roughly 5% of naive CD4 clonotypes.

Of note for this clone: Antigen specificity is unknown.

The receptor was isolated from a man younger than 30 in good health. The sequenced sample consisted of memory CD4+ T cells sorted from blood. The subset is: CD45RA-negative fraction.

CDR3: CASSSPSGGTNLHF. In DNA, the CDR3 is TGTGCCAGCAGTTCCCCTTCGGGGGGGACCAATCTCCACTTT. The rearrangement links TRBV27 to TRBJ1-6; possibly TRBD1 for D (5 bases). The ends were cut back, 4 bases at V and 16 bases at J, with 20 bases in the middle. Germline V gives CDR1 MNHEY, CDR2 SMNVEV (reference sequence). The CDR3 is made up of 14 amino acids.